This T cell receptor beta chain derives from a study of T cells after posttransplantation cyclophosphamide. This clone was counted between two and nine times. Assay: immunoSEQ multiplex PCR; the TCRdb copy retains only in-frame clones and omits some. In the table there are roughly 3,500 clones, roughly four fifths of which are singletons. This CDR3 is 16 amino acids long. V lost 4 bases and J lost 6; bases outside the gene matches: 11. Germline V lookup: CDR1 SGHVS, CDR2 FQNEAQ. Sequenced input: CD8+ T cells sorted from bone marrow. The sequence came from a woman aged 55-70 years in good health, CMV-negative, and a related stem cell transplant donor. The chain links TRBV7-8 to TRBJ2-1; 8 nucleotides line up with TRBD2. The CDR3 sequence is CASSSDLAGWTNEQFF. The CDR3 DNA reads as TGTGCCAGCAGCTCGGACCTAGCGGGTTGGACCAATGAGCAGTTCTTC.